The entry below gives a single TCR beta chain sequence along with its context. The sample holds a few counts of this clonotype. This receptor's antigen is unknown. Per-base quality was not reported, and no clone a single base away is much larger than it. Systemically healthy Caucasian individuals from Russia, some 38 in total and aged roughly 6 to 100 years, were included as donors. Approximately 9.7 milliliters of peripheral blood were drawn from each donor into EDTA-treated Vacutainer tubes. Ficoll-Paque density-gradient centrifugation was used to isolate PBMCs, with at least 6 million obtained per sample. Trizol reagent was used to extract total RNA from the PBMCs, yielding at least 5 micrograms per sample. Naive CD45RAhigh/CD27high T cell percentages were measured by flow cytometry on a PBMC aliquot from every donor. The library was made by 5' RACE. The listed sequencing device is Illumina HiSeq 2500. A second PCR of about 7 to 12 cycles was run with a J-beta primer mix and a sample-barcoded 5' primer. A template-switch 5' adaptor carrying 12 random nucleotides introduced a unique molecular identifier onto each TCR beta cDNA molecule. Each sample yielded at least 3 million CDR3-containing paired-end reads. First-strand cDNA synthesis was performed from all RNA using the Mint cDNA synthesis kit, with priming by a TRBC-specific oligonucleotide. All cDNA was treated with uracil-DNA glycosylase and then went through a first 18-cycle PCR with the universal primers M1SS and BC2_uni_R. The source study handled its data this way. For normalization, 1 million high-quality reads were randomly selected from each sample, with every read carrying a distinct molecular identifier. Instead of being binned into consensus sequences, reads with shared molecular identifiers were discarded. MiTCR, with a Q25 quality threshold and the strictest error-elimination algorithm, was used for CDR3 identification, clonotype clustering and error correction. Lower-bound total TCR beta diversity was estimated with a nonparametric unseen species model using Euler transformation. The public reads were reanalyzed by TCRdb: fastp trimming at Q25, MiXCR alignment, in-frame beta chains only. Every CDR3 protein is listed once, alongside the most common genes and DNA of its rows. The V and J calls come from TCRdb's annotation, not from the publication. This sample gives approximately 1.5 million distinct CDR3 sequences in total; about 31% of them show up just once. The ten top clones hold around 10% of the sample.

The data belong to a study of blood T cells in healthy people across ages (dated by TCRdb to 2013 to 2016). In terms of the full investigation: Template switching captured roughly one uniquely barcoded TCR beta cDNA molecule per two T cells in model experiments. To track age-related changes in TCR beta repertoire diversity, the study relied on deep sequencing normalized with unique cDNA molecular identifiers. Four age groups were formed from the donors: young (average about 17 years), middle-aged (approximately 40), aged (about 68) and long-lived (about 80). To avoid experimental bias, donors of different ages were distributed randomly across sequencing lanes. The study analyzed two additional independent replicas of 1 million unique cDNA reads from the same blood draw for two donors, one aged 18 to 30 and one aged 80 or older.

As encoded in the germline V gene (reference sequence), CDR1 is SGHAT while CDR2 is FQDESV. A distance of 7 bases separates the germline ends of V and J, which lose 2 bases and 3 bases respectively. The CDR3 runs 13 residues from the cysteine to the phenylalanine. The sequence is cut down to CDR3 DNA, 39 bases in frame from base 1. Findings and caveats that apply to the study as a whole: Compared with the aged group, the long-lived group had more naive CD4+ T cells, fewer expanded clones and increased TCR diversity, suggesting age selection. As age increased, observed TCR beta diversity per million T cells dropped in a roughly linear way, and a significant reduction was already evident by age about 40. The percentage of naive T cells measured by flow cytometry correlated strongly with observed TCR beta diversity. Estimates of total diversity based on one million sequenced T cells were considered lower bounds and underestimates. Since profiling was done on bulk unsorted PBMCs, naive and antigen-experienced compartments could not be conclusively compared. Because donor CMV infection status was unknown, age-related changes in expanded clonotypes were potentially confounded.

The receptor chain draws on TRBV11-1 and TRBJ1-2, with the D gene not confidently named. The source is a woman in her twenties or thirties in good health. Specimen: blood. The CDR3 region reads CASSLPGYYGYTF. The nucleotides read TGTGCCAGCAGCTTACCCGGGTACTATGGCTACACCTTC.